This is a list of T cell receptor beta chains from one sample in a study of response to subunit inactivated influenza vaccine. TCRdb re-derived calls from the RT-PCR reads in MiXCR, one entry per CDR3 protein. Counted here are 500,000 to 650,000 distinct CDR3 sequences, around 8% occurring once; the ten biggest clones make up 10% to 15%. Here the sequenced sample was PBMCs from blood, taken roughly 24 months after vaccination. Source of these receptors: a man aged 45 to 70 who received an inactivated influenza vaccine. CDR3s include the opening cysteine and the closing phenylalanine or tryptophan. D genes are given only for firm matches. Size is stated for part of the rows, as once, few or many counts, or as a class when the clone is expanded.

>few|16|TRBJ2-2|TRBV9|TRBD2
TGTGCCAGCAGCGTAGTTGTAGCGGGAGTTACCGGGGAGCTGTTTTTT
CASSVVVAGVTGELFF
>-|16|TRBJ2-2|TRBV7-2|TRBD2
TGTGCCAGCAGCATCCAACCTAGCGGGGGGGCCGGGGAGCTGTTTTTT
CASSIQPSGGAGELFF
>many|16|TRBJ2-2|TRBV29-1|TRBD2
TGCAGCGTTGAAGATCGGGCTAGCGGGAACACCGGGGAGCTGTTTTTT
CSVEDRASGNTGELFF
>many|15|TRBJ2-5|TRBV4-2|-
TGTGCCAGCAGCCAAGATGGAACCGCAGGGGAGACCCAGTACTTC
CASSQDGTAGETQYF
>few|16|TRBJ2-3|TRBV5-1|TRBD1
TGCGCCAGCAGCTTGCCCCGGGACAGGGCCACAGATACGCAGTATTTT
CASSLPRDRATDTQYF
>-|12|TRBJ1-2|TRBV7-2|-
TGTGCCAGCAGCTACACTCCCTATGGCTACACCTTC
CASSYTPYGYTF
>many|14|TRBJ1-1|TRBV9|-
TGTGCCAGCAGCCCCAGTTCGGGGAACACTGAAGCTTTCTTT
CASSPSSGNTEAFF
>many|14|TRBJ2-5|TRBV20-1|TRBD1
TGCAGTGCTCGTAACACGGGACAGCAAGAGACCCAGTACTTC
CSARNTGQQETQYF
>many|12|TRBJ2-7|TRBV12-3/TRBV12-4|-
TGTGCCAGCAGTACATCCGGGGGCGAGCAGTACTTC
CASSTSGGEQYF
>-|14|TRBJ2-1|TRBV5-1|TRBD1
TGCGCCAGCAGCTTGGGACAGGGTGGTGGAGAGCAGTTCTTC
CASSLGQGGGEQFF
>few|13|TRBJ2-5|TRBV7-9|-
TGTGCCAGCAGCTTAGTGGGTAGCGTGACCCAGTACTTC
CASSLVGSVTQYF
>few|15|TRBJ2-7|TRBV6-1|-
TGTGCCAGCAGCCCGCTGAGGCGGGTCTCCTACGAGCAGTACTTC
CASSPLRRVSYEQYF
>once|18|TRBJ2-1|TRBV6-1|-
TGTGCCAGCATCCGGAACAGGGCTCAAGTACTCTCCTACAATGAGCAGTTCTTC
CASIRNRAQVLSYNEQFF
>many|13|TRBJ2-3|TRBV29-1|-
TGCAGCGTTGTGAGGGGACATACAGATACGCAGTATTTT
CSVVRGHTDTQYF
>-|14|TRBJ2-2|TRBV27|-
TGTGCCAGCAGTTTTTCCGTTTTCACCGGGGAGCTGTTTTTT
CASSFSVFTGELFF
>many|14|TRBJ2-7|TRBV20-1|TRBD2
TGCAGTGCTCATGGCCGCGGGACTACCTACGAGCAGTACTTC
CSAHGRGTTYEQYF
>-|14|TRBJ2-7|TRBV5-5|TRBD1
TGTGCCAGCAGCCGGACAGGGGGAATAAACGAGCAGTACTTC
CASSRTGGINEQYF
>few|11|TRBJ2-1|TRBV9|-
TGTGCCAGCAGCGTCTTCAATGAGCAGTTCTTC
CASSVFNEQFF
>few|14|TRBJ1-2|TRBV20-1|-
TGCAGTGCTAGAAAGCCCCTAGCGGACTATGGCTACACCTTC
CSARKPLADYGYTF
>few|16|TRBJ2-3|TRBV5-1|-
TGCGCCAGCGGTCCCCTGCCGGCGGGGCTCACAGATACGCAGTATTTT
CASGPLPAGLTDTQYF
>few|16|TRBJ2-1|TRBV6-5|TRBD2
TGTGCCAGCAGTTCCCCGGGAGGGGGGTTAGGGAATGAGCAGTTCTTC
CASSSPGGGLGNEQFF
>many|14|TRBJ1-5|TRBV20-1|-
TGCAGTGCTCGGGACCCTGGGGATCCTCAGCCCCAGCATTTT
CSARDPGDPQPQHF
>many|15|TRBJ2-7|TRBV20-1|-
TGCAGTGCCCGAGCCTGGGACACCAACTCCTACGAGCAGTACTTC
CSARAWDTNSYEQYF
>many|14|TRBJ2-1|TRBV5-1|TRBD2
TGCGCCAGCAGTTACCTAGCGGCCAACAATGAGCAGTTCTTC
CASSYLAANNEQFF
>few|14|TRBJ2-5|TRBV12-3/TRBV12-4|TRBD2
TGTGCCAGCAGCCGCCGGGAGGCCGTGGAGACCCAGTACTTC
CASSRREAVETQYF
>few|16|TRBJ2-3|TRBV6-2/TRBV6-3|-
TGTGCCAGCAATCCAAACCTCGGGGGAGTCGCGGATACGCAGTATTTT
CASNPNLGGVADTQYF
>many|15|TRBJ2-3|TRBV10-3|TRBD2
TGTGCCATCACCGAACCGGGACTAGCGTCAGATACGCAGTATTTT
CAITEPGLASDTQYF
>few|17|TRBJ2-1|TRBV28|-
TGTGCCAGCAGCCCGAATGAATCGGACAAGCAGGCCGATGAGCAGTTCTTC
CASSPNESDKQADEQFF
>-|13|TRBJ2-5|TRBV2|TRBD2
TGTGCCAGCAGTGAGGGACTAGCAGAGACCCAGTACTTC
CASSEGLAETQYF
>many|15|TRBJ2-3|TRBV6-5|-
TGTGCCAGCAGTTACAGGGGTAGCGAGTCAGATACGCAGTATTTT
CASSYRGSESDTQYF
>many|13|TRBJ2-2|TRBV20-1|-
TGCAGTGCTACGGGTGGGGGCAACGGGGAGCTGTTTTTT
CSATGGGNGELFF
>many|13|TRBJ2-2|TRBV7-2|-
TGTGCCAGCAGCCCCGAGGAGATCCGGGAGCTGTTTTTT
CASSPEEIRELFF
>few|17|TRBJ1-1|TRBV7-9|-
TGTGCCAGCAGCTTAGGCAGGACGGCTACCATGAACACTGAATCCTTCTTT
CASSLGRTATMNTESFF
>few|15|TRBJ1-1|TRBV18|-
TGTGCCAGCTCACCTACTAGCGAGGCGAGGACTGAAGCTTTCTTT
CASSPTSEARTEAFF
>-|14|TRBJ1-5|TRBV5-5|-
TGTGCCAGCAGCTTGGTGGGGTTAGCTCAGCCCCAGCATTTT
CASSLVGLAQPQHF
>few|16|TRBJ1-1|TRBV6-2/TRBV6-3|-
TGTGCCAGCAGTTACGGCGCAGGGCATGGGGTAACTGAAGCTTTCTTT
CASSYGAGHGVTEAFF
>few|13|TRBJ1-5|TRBV12-3/TRBV12-4|TRBD1
TGTGCCAGCAGTTTCGACAGGGATCAGCCCCAGCATTTT
CASSFDRDQPQHF
>few|16|TRBJ2-1|TRBV20-1|TRBD2
TGCAGTGCTAGAGTCAGGTTAGCGGGAGGGGACAATGAGCAGTTCTTC
CSARVRLAGGDNEQFF